Below, 14 T cell receptor beta chains from the same sample are listed, as sequenced in a study of cytomegalovirus exposure and HLA in healthy donors. A multiplex PCR was run with 60 Vbeta primers and 13 Jbeta primers. Data came from immunoSEQ multiplex PCR; TCRdb stores just in-frame clones and leaves some out. The sample lists more than 95,000 clones, approximately 10% occurring once. The sequenced sample consisted of PBMCs. Receptor source: a woman in her late teens or twenties in good health and CMV-seropositive.

V is TRBV10-3 and J is TRBJ2-1, with D maybe TRBD2 (5 bases). The CDR3 consists of 15 residues. Trimming removed 2 bases from V and 6 bases from J, with 14 bases in between. Per germline, CDR1 ENHRY and CDR2 SYGVKD. CDR3 residues: CAISETSQAANEQFF. For the CDR3, the DNA is TGTGCCATCAGTGAGACTAGTCAAGCGGCCAATGAGCAGTTCTTC.

The J gene is TRBJ2-5, the V gene TRBV5-5; TRBD2 is a possible D gene (6 bases). The germline V and J ends were trimmed by 2 bases and 1 base, with 9 bases remaining between them. The CDR3 spans 14 residues. The V gene's germline CDR1 is SGHKS and CDR2 YYEKEE (reference sequence). The CDR3 sequence: CASSFGGPQETQYF. DNA of the CDR3: TGTGCCAGCAGCTTTGGAGGGCCCCAAGAGACCCAGTACTTC.

As for this clone: The sample has other DNA sequences that encode this CDR3 too. The chain carries TRBV29-1 and TRBJ2-7, with D perhaps TRBD1 (6 bases). The V end was cut by 6 bases, the J end by 0 bases, with 15 bases between. CDR3 length: 14 residues. Germline CDR1 SQVTM, CDR2 ANQGSEA. The chain's CDR3 is CSVLTGLHSYEQYF. In DNA, the CDR3 is TGCAGCGTCCTCACAGGGCTCCACTCCTACGAGCAGTACTTC.

The chain employs TRBV30 and TRBJ1-5; TRBD1 matches 7 bases. Per germline, CDR1 GTSNPN and CDR2 SVGIG (reference sequence). The CDR3 contains 12 residues. V was pared by 1 base and J by 11 bases, with 5 bases of the junction left unmatched. CDR3 amino acids: CAWSAGGSTQHF. CDR3 DNA: TGTGCCTGGAGTGCAGGGGGGTCGACCCAGCATTTT. The complete variable domain, with remaining parts taken from reference TRBV30 and TRBJ1-5, reads SQTIHQWPATLVQPVGSPLSLECTVEGTSNPNLYWYRQAAGRGLQLLFYSVGIGQISSEVPQNLSASRPQDRQFILSSKKLLLSDSGFYLCAWSAGGSTQHFGDGTRLSIL.

This clone showed up just a few times. This rearrangement joins TRBV6-6 to TRBJ2-6; TRBD1 might be the D (6 bases). Trimming took off 5 bases at V and 0 bases at J, with 8 bases between the two ends. Germline lookup yields CDR1 MNHNY and CDR2 SVGAGI (reference sequence). The CDR3 length is 15 residues. The CDR3 nucleotides read TGTGCCAGCAGTCGGACAGCCTCTGGGGCCAACGTCCTGACTTTC. Its translation: CASSRTASGANVLTF.

This chain joins TRBV4-2 and TRBJ2-6; the match to TRBD2 covers 10 bases. This CDR3 has 21 residues. V dropped 0 bases and J dropped 0; count of bases not matched to a gene: 11. In germline, CDR1 is LGHNA, CDR2 YNFKEQ. The CDR3: CASSQDPHLAGDSSGANVLTF. The CDR3, as DNA: TGTGCCAGCAGCCAAGATCCCCATCTAGCGGGGGATAGCTCTGGGGCCAACGTCCTGACTTTC.

This clone has a handful of counts. The V call is TRBV23-1, the J call TRBJ2-7, with 7 bases matching TRBD1. TRBV23-1 is flagged as an ORF with uncertain function. The CDR3 runs 16 residues. V shed 1 base, J shed 9 bases, and the junction held 15 bases outside the gene matches. The CDR3: CASSQYDRDRVYLQYF. The CDR3 region has the DNA TGCGCCAGCAGTCAATACGACCGAGACAGGGTGTATTTGCAGTACTTC.

The table lists this clone with a few counts. At one end the junction does not follow the germline gene, possibly because of a read error. This rearrangement joins TRBV13 to TRBJ2-1, with TRBD2 matching 8 bases. The CDR3 consists of 15 residues. Looked up from germline, CDR1 is PRHDT and CDR2 is FYEKMQ (reference sequence). Here the CDR3 DNA reads TGTGCCAGCAGATTAGGAGCGGGGGCTTACAATGAGCAGTTCTTC. Protein: CASRLGAGAYNEQFF.

The J gene is TRBJ2-7, the V gene TRBV5-1, with D tentatively TRBD1 (5 bases). The CDR3 runs to 14 residues. Germline V lookup: CDR1 SGHRS, CDR2 YFSETQ. Trimming took 4 bases from V and 3 from J, leaving 14 bases between them. In DNA, the CDR3 is TGCGCCAGCAGCGACGACATCACAGGCTACGAGCAGTACTTC. Its protein product is CASSDDITGYEQYF.

Only a few counts were recorded for this clone. The J gene is TRBJ1-1, the V gene TRBV4-1; 10 bases are a match to TRBD1. With V trimmed by 4 bases and J by 5 bases, 4 bases remained unmatched. Per germline, CDR1 MGHRA and CDR2 YSYEKL. The CDR3 covers 14 residues. CDR3 sequence: CASSRGQGRTEAFF. The DNA for the CDR3 is TGCGCCAGCAGCCGGGGACAGGGGAGGACTGAAGCTTTCTTT.

There are a few counts of this clone. The rearrangement links TRBV6-4 to TRBJ2-3; 11 bases match TRBD2. The germline V gene encodes CDR1 MRHNA and CDR2 SNTAGT. The CDR3 is made up of 13 amino acids. The V gene end was trimmed by 6 bases and the J gene end by 5 bases; junction bases not matched to a gene: 1. The CDR3 DNA reads as TGTGCCAGCAGACTAGCGGGAGAAGATACGCAGTATTTT. Translation gives CASRLAGEDTQYF.

This clone has more than one count but fewer than ten. The chain carries TRBV19 and TRBJ2-1, with 9 bases fitting TRBD2. Germline CDR1 and CDR2: LNHDA and SQIVND (reference sequence). The ends lost 4 bases at V and 0 bases at J; junction bases unmatched: 10. The CDR3 totals 18 residues. The CDR3 is CASSTRGRDPSSYNEQFF. The CDR3 DNA sequence: TGTGCCAGTAGTACTCGCGGGAGGGACCCGAGCTCCTACAATGAGCAGTTCTTC.

This clone was picked up a small number of times. The rearrangement uses TRBV27 and TRBJ1-4; tentative D call: TRBD1 (5 bases). The CDR3 spans 14 residues. Germline-derived CDR1 and CDR2 are MNHEY and SMNVEV (reference sequence). V lost 4 bases to trimming and J lost 3 bases, with 9 bases between them. DNA for the CDR3: TGTGCCAGCAGTTCCAGGGTCCCTAATGAAAAACTGTTTTTT. Translation gives CASSSRVPNEKLFF.

This chain links TRBV18 with TRBJ1-1; 7 bases map to TRBD1. Germline V CDR1 and CDR2: KGHSH, LQKENI. The CDR3 is 16 amino acids. After removal of 2 bases from V and 1 base from J, the junction contained 7 bases not matched to a gene. CDR3 loop: CASSPTVGTENTEAFF. The CDR3 DNA follows: TGTGCCAGCTCACCAACGGTCGGGACAGAGAACACTGAAGCTTTCTTT.